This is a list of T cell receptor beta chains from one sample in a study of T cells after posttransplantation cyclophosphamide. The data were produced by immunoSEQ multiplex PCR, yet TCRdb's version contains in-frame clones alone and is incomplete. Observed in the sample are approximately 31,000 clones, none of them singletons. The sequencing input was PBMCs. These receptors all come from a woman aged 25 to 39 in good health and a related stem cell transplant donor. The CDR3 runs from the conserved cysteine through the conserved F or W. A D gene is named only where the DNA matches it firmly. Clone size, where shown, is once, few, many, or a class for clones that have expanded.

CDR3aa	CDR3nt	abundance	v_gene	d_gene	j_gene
CASRDIVGNQPQHF	TGTGCCAGCAGGGACATAGTCGGCAATCAGCCCCAGCATTTT	many	TRBV6-1	.	TRBJ1-5
CASTILATGEAFF	TGTGCCAGCACCATACTAGCGACGGGTGAAGCTTTCTTT	many	TRBV6-5	.	TRBJ1-1
CASSFAAEVYGYTF	TGTGCCAGCAGCTTCGCGGCCGAAGTCTATGGCTACACCTTC	many	TRBV5-4	.	TRBJ1-2
CASSIGAGIGNQPQHF	TGTGCCAGTAGTATAGGGGCAGGGATCGGCAATCAGCCCCAGCATTTT	many	TRBV19	.	TRBJ1-5
CAISGTRSPLHF	TGTGCCATCAGTGGGACTAGGTCACCCCTCCACTTT	many	TRBV10-3	.	TRBJ1-6
CASSFDKNSPLHF	TGCGCCAGCAGCTTTGACAAGAATTCACCCCTCCACTTT	many	TRBV5-1	.	TRBJ1-6
CASSLESGTRETQYF	TGCGCCAGCAGCTTGGAGTCCGGGACTAGAGAGACCCAGTACTTC	many	TRBV5-1	TRBD2	TRBJ2-5
CASRGTGTYEQYF	TGCGCCAGCAGAGGGACAGGCACCTACGAGCAGTACTTC	many	TRBV4-1	TRBD1	TRBJ2-7
CASSKTENTEAFF	TGTGCCAGTAGCAAAACAGAGAACACTGAAGCTTTCTTT	many	TRBV19	.	TRBJ1-1
CASSRSRLALADTQYF	TGTGCCAGCAGTAGATCCAGACTAGCTTTGGCAGATACGCAGTATTTT	many	TRBV6-2/TRBV6-3	TRBD2	TRBJ2-3
CASSVDGGGGTYNSPLHF	TGTGCCAGCAGCGTGGACGGAGGGGGGGGGACGTACAATTCACCCCTCCACTTT	many	TRBV9	.	TRBJ1-6
CASSPQTGTQYGYTF	TGTGCCAGCAGCCCCCAAACCGGGACACAGTATGGCTACACCTTC	.	TRBV9	.	TRBJ1-2
CASSQVDLGLAGGETQYF	TGCGCCAGCAGCCAAGTCGACCTGGGGCTAGCGGGGGGGGAGACCCAGTACTTC	many	TRBV4-1	TRBD2	TRBJ2-5
CASSRGGWGPGELFF	TGTGCCAGCAGTCGGGGGGGATGGGGACCCGGGGAGCTGTTTTTT	many	TRBV6-5	TRBD2	TRBJ2-2
CAWTSGGAISYNEQYF	TGTGCCTGGACTAGCGGGGGGGCTATTTCATATAACGAGCAGTACTTC	few	TRBV30	TRBD2	TRBJ2-7
CASSEASGGAGGTDTQYF	TGTGCCAGCAGTGAAGCTAGCGGGGGGGCCGGGGGGACAGATACGCAGTATTTT	.	TRBV2	TRBD2	TRBJ2-3
CASKRLAGSTDTQYF	TGTGCCAGCAAACGACTAGCGGGCTCTACAGATACGCAGTATTTT	few	TRBV2	TRBD2	TRBJ2-3
CASSLAGNEAFF	TGTGCCAGCAGCTTGGCGGGGAATGAAGCTTTCTTT	many	TRBV5-5	.	TRBJ1-1
CASSLGASPSGPRKQFF	TGTGCCAGCAGCTTAGGGGCCTCCCCTAGCGGGCCACGAAAGCAGTTCTTC	many	TRBV7-9	TRBD2	TRBJ2-1
CASNTQGRDQPQHF	TGTGCCAGCAATACTCAGGGGCGGGATCAGCCCCAGCATTTT	many	TRBV6-2/TRBV6-3	.	TRBJ1-5
CASSLQGARGSPLHF	TGTGCCAGCAGCCTGCAGGGGGCGCGGGGTTCACCCCTCCACTTT	many	TRBV13	TRBD1	TRBJ1-6
CASTLTGDNSPLHF	TGTGCCAGCACTTTGACAGGGGATAATTCACCCCTCCACTTT	many	TRBV6-1	TRBD1	TRBJ1-6
CASSGGTRSETQYF	TGTGCCAGCAGTGGGGGGACTAGATCGGAGACCCAGTACTTC	many	TRBV2	TRBD2	TRBJ2-5
CASSLPGDTDTQYF	TGTGCCAGCAGCTTACCAGGGGACACAGATACGCAGTATTTT	many	TRBV7-2	.	TRBJ2-3
CSVQGWNTEAFF	TGCAGCGTACAGGGGTGGAACACTGAAGCTTTCTTT	few	TRBV29-1	TRBD1	TRBJ1-1
CASSLDSTGNTIYF	TGTGCCAGCAGTTTAGACAGTACTGGAAACACCATATATTTT	many	TRBV28	.	TRBJ1-3
CASSFDGGPYEQYF	TGTGCCAGCAGCTTCGACGGGGGTCCCTACGAGCAGTACTTC	many	TRBV7-6	.	TRBJ2-7
CASGLLGGNSYEQYF	TGTGCCAGCGGGCTTTTGGGGGGAAACTCCTACGAGCAGTACTTC	many	TRBV2	.	TRBJ2-7
CASSLNGPTVYNEQFF	TGTGCCAGCAGCTTAAATGGACCGACAGTTTACAATGAGCAGTTCTTC	many	TRBV7-2	.	TRBJ2-1
CASGPTGASEAFF	TGTGCCAGCGGTCCTACAGGGGCTTCTGAAGCTTTCTTT	many	TRBV5-6	TRBD1	TRBJ1-1
CASAREDREYSPLHF	TGTGCCAGCGCACGCGAGGACAGGGAATATTCACCCCTCCACTTT	many	TRBV6-5	TRBD1	TRBJ1-6
CASSSVGGYDTQYF	TGTGCCAGCAGTTCCGTTGGGGGGTATGATACGCAGTATTTT	many	TRBV12-3/TRBV12-4	.	TRBJ2-3
CASSPKGLDGANEQFF	TGCGCCAGCAGCCCCAAAGGACTAGACGGAGCCAATGAGCAGTTCTTC	.	TRBV4-3	TRBD2	TRBJ2-1
CASSLAGGYYEQYF	TGTGCCAGCAGCCTAGCGGGGGGGTACTACGAGCAGTACTTC	many	TRBV12-3/TRBV12-4	TRBD2	TRBJ2-7
CASNRGYLYF	TGTGCCAGCAATCGAGGGTACCTGTACTTC	many	TRBV6-2/TRBV6-3	.	TRBJ2-7
CASSSHFRGGETQYF	TGTGCCAGCAGCAGCCATTTCAGGGGTGGAGAGACCCAGTACTTC	many	TRBV6-2/TRBV6-3	.	TRBJ2-5
CASSQDPAYEQYF	TGTGCCAGCAGCCAAGACCCTGCCTACGAGCAGTACTTC	many	TRBV14	.	TRBJ2-7
CASSSATGESNQPQHF	TGTGCCAGCAGCTCGGCTACAGGGGAGAGCAATCAGCCCCAGCATTTT	many	TRBV7-9	TRBD1	TRBJ1-5
CASSIDFLEQYF	TGTGCCAGCAGCATAGACTTCTTAGAGCAGTACTTC	many	TRBV5-5	.	TRBJ2-7
CASSPNSDTEAFF	TGTGCCAGCTCACCAAATTCCGACACTGAAGCTTTCTTT	many	TRBV18	.	TRBJ1-1
CASADSNNQPQHF	TGTGCCAGCGCAGACAGCAACAATCAGCCCCAGCATTTT	.	TRBV7-8	.	TRBJ1-5
CASSEDRGPLNTEAFF	TGCGCCAGCAGCGAAGACAGGGGGCCGTTGAACACTGAAGCTTTCTTT	many	TRBV5-1	TRBD1	TRBJ1-1
CASSYSGPGHSPLHF	TGTGCCAGCAGTTACTCCGGTCCAGGGCACTCACCCCTCCACTTT	many	TRBV6-5	.	TRBJ1-6
CASSIKADQETQYF	TGTGCCAGCAGCATCAAAGCGGATCAAGAGACCCAGTACTTC	.	TRBV7-2	.	TRBJ2-5
CASKGQGITEAFF	TGTGCCAGTAAAGGACAGGGGATAACTGAAGCTTTCTTT	many	TRBV19	TRBD1	TRBJ1-1
CASSVDNSNQPQHF	TGTGCCAGCAGCGTAGACAATAGCAATCAGCCCCAGCATTTT	many	TRBV9	.	TRBJ1-5
CATSADGQGTKGYTF	TGTGCCACCAGTGCGGATGGACAGGGTACGAAAGGCTACACCTTC	.	TRBV24-1	TRBD1	TRBJ1-2
CASSYPGQNQQFF	TGTGCCAGCAGTTATCCCGGACAAAACCAGCAGTTCTTC	many	TRBV6-5	.	TRBJ2-1
CAISESDSYTEAFF	TGTGCCATCAGTGAGTCGGACAGCTACACTGAAGCTTTCTTT	many	TRBV10-3	.	TRBJ1-1
CASSVNDRSYNEQFF	TGTGCCAGCAGCGTAAACGACAGGTCCTACAATGAGCAGTTCTTC	many	TRBV9	.	TRBJ2-1
CAWTPTGYGYTF	TGTGCCTGGACCCCAACAGGGTATGGCTACACCTTC	few	TRBV30	.	TRBJ1-2
CASSPSTSGQETQYF	TGTGCCAGCAGTCCCTCGACTAGCGGACAAGAGACCCAGTACTTC	few	TRBV28	TRBD2	TRBJ2-5
CAWREGYSSYEQYF	TGTGCCTGGAGGGAAGGGTACAGCTCCTACGAGCAGTACTTC	few	TRBV30	.	TRBJ2-7